Listed below are T cell receptor beta chains from one sample, sequenced in a study of PD-1 blockade in mismatch repair-deficient tumors. No antigens are known for them. Sequencing was performed with immunoSEQ multiplex PCR; in TCRdb, only in-frame clones are kept and a portion is missing. Of several thousand clones listed, 80% to 90% are singletons. Here the sequenced sample was cells cultured in vitro, taken from a patient treated with pembrolizumab. These receptors all stem from an adult with mismatch repair-deficient cancer. Both conserved end residues are part of each CDR3. The D gene is left open where the match is weak. Rows give clone size only sometimes, using once, few, many, or a class for an expanded clone.

CASSRTVYEQYF | TGTGCCAGCAGTAGGACTGTGTACGAGCAGTACTTC | NA | TRBV28 | NA | TRBJ2-7
CASSSLTGTGNTEAFF | TGTGCCAGCAGCTCCCTAACCGGGACAGGGAACACTGAAGCTTTCTTT | NA | TRBV7-9 | TRBD1 | TRBJ1-1
CASSPLGGSRTGELFF | TGTGCCAGCAGTCCACTAGGAGGGAGCAGAACCGGGGAGCTGTTTTTT | NA | TRBV28 | NA | TRBJ2-2
CASSAPGTGAGNTIYF | TGCGCCAGCAGTGCACCGGGGACAGGGGCGGGAAACACCATATATTTT | NA | TRBV10-2 | TRBD1 | TRBJ1-3
CASSFRGAPTDTQYF | TGTGCCAGCAGCTTTCGTGGGGCACCTACAGATACGCAGTATTTT | NA | TRBV7-6 | NA | TRBJ2-3
CASSETIIGGDTQYF | TGTGCCAGCAGTGAAACGATTATAGGGGGGGATACGCAGTATTTT | NA | TRBV6-1 | NA | TRBJ2-3
CASSLSGTGNVEAFF | TGTGCCAGCAGTTTATCGGGGACAGGGAATGTTGAAGCTTTCTTT | NA | TRBV28 | TRBD1 | TRBJ1-1
CASSQVGYRGIF | TGCGCCAGCAGCCAAGTGGGTTACAGGGGAATCTTC | NA | TRBV4-1 | TRBD1 | TRBJ2-1
CASSPRAAGNTIYF | TGTGCCAGCTCACCACGGGCTGCTGGAAACACCATATATTTT | NA | TRBV18 | NA | TRBJ1-3
CASSTRLAGATDTQYF | TGTGCCAGCAGCACCCGACTAGCGGGAGCTACTGATACGCAGTATTTT | NA | TRBV7-3 | TRBD2 | TRBJ2-3
CASSFGLAGADTQYF | TGTGCCAGCAGTTTTGGACTAGCGGGAGCAGATACGCAGTATTTT | NA | TRBV2 | TRBD2 | TRBJ2-3
CASSLQPYGAFF | TGTGCCAGCAGTTTACAGCCGTACGGAGCTTTCTTT | NA | TRBV28 | NA | TRBJ1-1
CASSLRSFYNEQFF | TGTGCCAGCAGTTTGCGCAGCTTTTACAATGAGCAGTTCTTC | NA | TRBV28 | NA | TRBJ2-1
CASSEFLAGEETQYF | TGTGCCAGCAGTGAATTTCTAGCGGGAGAAGAGACCCAGTACTTC | NA | TRBV25-1 | TRBD2 | TRBJ2-5
CASGAGYDQPQHF | TGTGCCAGCGGGGCAGGGTACGATCAGCCCCAGCATTTT | NA | TRBV25-1 | NA | TRBJ1-5
CASSQNRGTEAFF | TGTGCCAGCAGCCAAAACAGGGGCACTGAAGCTTTCTTT | NA | TRBV7-3 | TRBD1 | TRBJ1-1
CATSRVLGQGNTIYF | TGTGCCACCAGCAGAGTGTTAGGACAGGGAAACACCATATATTTT | NA | TRBV15 | NA | TRBJ1-3
CASSLVAAGAGADTQYF | TGTGCCAGCAGCTTAGTAGCCGCGGGAGCTGGGGCAGATACGCAGTATTTT | NA | TRBV7-2 | TRBD2 | TRBJ2-3
CASSLAQGETQYF | TGTGCCAGCAGCTTAGCACAGGGAGAGACCCAGTACTTC | NA | TRBV7-9 | NA | TRBJ2-5
CASSEALGEKQYF | TGTGCCAGCAGTGAAGCGCTGGGGGAGAAGCAGTACTTC | NA | TRBV6-1 | NA | TRBJ2-7
CASSLWQGIYGYTF | TGTGCCAGCAGTTTGTGGCAGGGGATCTATGGCTACACCTTC | NA | TRBV28 | NA | TRBJ1-2
CASSPRQNSYNEQFF | TGTGCCAGCTCACCCAGGCAGAACTCCTACAATGAGCAGTTCTTC | NA | TRBV18 | NA | TRBJ2-1
CASGLVGQGLLKETQYF | TGTGCTAGTGGTTTGGTAGGGCAGGGCCTTTTAAAAGAGACCCAGTACTTC | NA | TRBV12-5 | NA | TRBJ2-5
CASSNRDRVLAGNTEAFF | TGTGCCAGCAGCAACCGGGACCGTGTTCTTGCGGGGAACACTGAAGCTTTCTTT | NA | TRBV7-2 | NA | TRBJ1-1
CSVDLGTLNTEAFF | TGCAGCGTTGATCTAGGGACCTTGAACACTGAAGCTTTCTTT | NA | TRBV29-1 | NA | TRBJ1-1
CASMRGGYQDTQYF | TGTGCCAGCATGAGGGGCGGGTATCAAGATACGCAGTATTTT | few | TRBV13 | NA | TRBJ2-3
CASSPLGGSSTDTQYF | TGCGCCAGCAGCCCCCTGGGGGGGTCTAGCACAGATACGCAGTATTTT | NA | TRBV5-1 | TRBD2 | TRBJ2-3
CASSLLAGNTDTQYF | TGTGCCAGCAGCCTCCTAGCGGGAAACACAGATACGCAGTATTTT | NA | TRBV9 | TRBD2 | TRBJ2-3
CASSDWSSYNEQFF | TGCGCCAGCAGTGACTGGAGCTCCTACAATGAGCAGTTCTTC | NA | TRBV10-2 | NA | TRBJ2-1
CASSQDPLGQGRVQPQHF | TGTGCCAGCAGCCAAGATCCTTTAGGACAGGGGAGAGTTCAGCCCCAGCATTTT | NA | TRBV4-2 | TRBD1 | TRBJ1-5
CASTPPRGTIYF | TGTGCCAGCACCCCACCTAGGGGCACCATATATTTT | once | TRBV28 | NA | TRBJ1-3
CASNWREGYNEQFF | TGTGCCAGCAACTGGCGGGAGGGCTACAATGAGCAGTTCTTC | once | TRBV2 | TRBD2 | TRBJ2-1
CASSELLAFGETQYF | TGCGCCAGCAGTGAGCTTCTAGCGTTTGGAGAGACCCAGTACTTC | NA | TRBV10-2 | NA | TRBJ2-5
CASSYRASGNTIYF | TGTGCCAGCAGTTACAGAGCCTCTGGAAACACCATATATTTT | NA | TRBV27 | NA | TRBJ1-3
CASSQIHSGSYETQYF | TGTGCCAGCAGCCAGATCCATAGCGGGAGTTATGAGACCCAGTACTTC | NA | TRBV7-3 | TRBD2 | TRBJ2-5